The present entry profiles one TCR beta chain with its context. Trimming cost V 1 base and J 5 bases; bases outside gene matches: 4. The CDR3 extends over 17 amino acids. Germline V gene data show CDR1 as SGHTA and CDR2 as FQGNSA. The data stem from a study of shared clonotypes between healthy human individuals. Assay used: immunoSEQ multiplex PCR; TCRdb lists only in-frame clones, some missing. The data show approximately 2.4 million clones, approximately 94% seen once. The sequenced material came from naive CD4+ T cells sorted from blood. Specified subset: CD45RA+ positively selected. This receptor was obtained from a young man in good health. The gene calls are TRBV7-2 and TRBJ2-5; 16 positions match TRBD2. The CDR3 region has the DNA TGTGCCAGCAGCTTAGAGTCGGGACTAGCGGGAGGGGAGACCCAGTACTTC. It specifies CASSLESGLAGGETQYF.